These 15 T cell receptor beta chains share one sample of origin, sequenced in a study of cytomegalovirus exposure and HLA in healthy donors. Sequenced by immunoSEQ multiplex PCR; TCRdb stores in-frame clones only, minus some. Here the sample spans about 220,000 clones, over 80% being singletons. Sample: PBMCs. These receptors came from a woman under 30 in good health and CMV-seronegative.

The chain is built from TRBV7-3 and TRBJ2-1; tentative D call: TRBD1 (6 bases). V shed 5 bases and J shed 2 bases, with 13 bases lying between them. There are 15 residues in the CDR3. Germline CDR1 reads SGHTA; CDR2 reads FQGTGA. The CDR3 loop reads CASSPQQGPYNEQFF. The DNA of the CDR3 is TGTGCCAGCAGCCCTCAACAGGGACCCTACAATGAGCAGTTCTTC.

The CDR3 spells CAWSGSSLNEKLFF. Here the CDR3 DNA reads TGTGCCTGGAGTGGAAGCTCCCTTAATGAAAAACTGTTTTTT. The chain joins TRBV30 to TRBJ1-4; the D is unclear. V lost 1 base to trimming and J lost 4 bases, with 10 bases between them. The CDR3 has 14 residues. Per germline, CDR1 GTSNPN and CDR2 SVGIG (reference sequence).

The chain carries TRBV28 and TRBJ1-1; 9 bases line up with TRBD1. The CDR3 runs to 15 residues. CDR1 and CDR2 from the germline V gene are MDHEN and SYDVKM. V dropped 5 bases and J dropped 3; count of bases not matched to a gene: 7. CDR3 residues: CASSDGQGQDTEAFF. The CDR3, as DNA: TGTGCCAGCAGTGATGGACAGGGGCAGGACACTGAAGCTTTCTTT.

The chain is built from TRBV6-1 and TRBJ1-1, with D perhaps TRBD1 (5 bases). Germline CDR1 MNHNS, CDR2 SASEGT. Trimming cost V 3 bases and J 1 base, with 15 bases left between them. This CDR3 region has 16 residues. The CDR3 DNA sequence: TGTGCCAGCAGTGACCAGACGGCGGGGGGGAACACTGAAGCTTTCTTT. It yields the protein CASSDQTAGGNTEAFF.

For the CDR3, the DNA is TGTGCCAGCAGTGTGGATCGGGGGAGGGATACGCAGTATTTT. This codes for CASSVDRGRDTQYF. This rearrangement joins TRBV6-1 to TRBJ2-3; D is possibly TRBD2 (6 bases). There are 14 residues in the CDR3. V was shortened by 4 bases and J by 6 bases, with 14 bases between the two germline ends. CDR1 is MNHNS, CDR2 SASEGT, per germline.

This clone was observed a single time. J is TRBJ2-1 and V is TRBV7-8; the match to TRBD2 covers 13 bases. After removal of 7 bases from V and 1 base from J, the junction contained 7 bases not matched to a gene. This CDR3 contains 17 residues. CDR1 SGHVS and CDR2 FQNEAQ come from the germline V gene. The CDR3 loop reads CASIRTSGRRSYNEQFF. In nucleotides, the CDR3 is TGTGCCAGCATCCGGACTAGCGGGAGAAGATCCTACAATGAGCAGTTCTTC.

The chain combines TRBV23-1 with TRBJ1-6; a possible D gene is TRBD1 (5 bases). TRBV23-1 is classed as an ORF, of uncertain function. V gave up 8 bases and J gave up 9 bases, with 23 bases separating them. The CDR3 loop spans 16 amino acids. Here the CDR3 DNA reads TGCGCCAGCGGAGACAGTGAACCATACTCTTCTTCACCCCTCCACTTT. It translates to CASGDSEPYSSSPLHF.

CDR3 loop: CASSFRRGLTDTQYF. CDR3 nucleotide sequence: TGTGCCAGCAGTTTCAGACGGGGACTCACAGATACGCAGTATTTT. This rearrangement joins TRBV7-6 to TRBJ2-3; perhaps TRBD2 as D (6 bases). Germline CDR1 and CDR2: SGHVS and FNYEAQ. Trimming shortened V by 6 bases and J by 2 bases, and 15 bases separated the two germline ends. The CDR3 length is 15 residues.

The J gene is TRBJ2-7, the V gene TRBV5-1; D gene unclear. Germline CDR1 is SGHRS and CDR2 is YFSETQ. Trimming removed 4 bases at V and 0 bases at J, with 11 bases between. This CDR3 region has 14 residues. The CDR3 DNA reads TGCGCCAGCAGCGCCAGGCCGGCCTCCTACGAGCAGTACTTC. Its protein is CASSARPASYEQYF. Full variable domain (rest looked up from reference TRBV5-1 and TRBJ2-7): KAGVTQTPRYLIKTRGQQVTLSCSPISGHRSVSWYQQTPGQGLQFLFEYFSETQRNKGNFPGRFSGRQFSNSRSEMNVSTLELGDSALYLCASSARPASYEQYFGPGTRLTVT.

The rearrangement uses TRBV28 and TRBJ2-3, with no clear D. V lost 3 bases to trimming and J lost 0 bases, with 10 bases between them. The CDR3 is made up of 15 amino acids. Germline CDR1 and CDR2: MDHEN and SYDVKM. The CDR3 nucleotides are TGTGCCAGCAGTTTCAGAATCGCTAGCACAGATACGCAGTATTTT. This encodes CASSFRIASTDTQYF.

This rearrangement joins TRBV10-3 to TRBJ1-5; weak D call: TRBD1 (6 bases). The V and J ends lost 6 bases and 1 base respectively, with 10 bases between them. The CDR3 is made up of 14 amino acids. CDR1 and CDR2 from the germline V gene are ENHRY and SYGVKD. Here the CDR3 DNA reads TGTGCCATCAGGGGGGACACCAGCAATCAGCCCCAGCATTTT. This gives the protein CAIRGDTSNQPQHF.

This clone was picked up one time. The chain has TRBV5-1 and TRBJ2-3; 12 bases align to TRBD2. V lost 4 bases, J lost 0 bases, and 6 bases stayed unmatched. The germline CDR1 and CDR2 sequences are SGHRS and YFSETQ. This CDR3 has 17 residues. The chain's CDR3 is CASSAHGLAGSTDTQYF. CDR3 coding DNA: TGCGCCAGCAGCGCACACGGACTAGCGGGAAGCACAGATACGCAGTATTTT.

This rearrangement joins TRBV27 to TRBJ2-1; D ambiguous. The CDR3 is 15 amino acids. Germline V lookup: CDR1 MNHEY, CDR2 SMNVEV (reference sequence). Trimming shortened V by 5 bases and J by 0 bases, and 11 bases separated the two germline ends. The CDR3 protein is CASSPIPSSYNEQFF. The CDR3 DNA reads TGTGCCAGCAGTCCTATTCCGAGCTCCTACAATGAGCAGTTCTTC.

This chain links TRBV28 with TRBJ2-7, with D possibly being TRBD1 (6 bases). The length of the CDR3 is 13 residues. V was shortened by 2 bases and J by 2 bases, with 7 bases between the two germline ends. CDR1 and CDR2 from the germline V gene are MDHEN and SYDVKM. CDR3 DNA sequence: TGTGCCAGCAGTTTAGGACAGCCCTACGAGCAGTACTTC. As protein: CASSLGQPYEQYF.

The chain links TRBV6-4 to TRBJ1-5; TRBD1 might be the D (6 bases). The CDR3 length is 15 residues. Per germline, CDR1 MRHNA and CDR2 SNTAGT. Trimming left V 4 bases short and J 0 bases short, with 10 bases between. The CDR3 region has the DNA TGTGCCAGCAGTGTCCACAGGGATAGCAATCAGCCCCAGCATTTT. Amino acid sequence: CASSVHRDSNQPQHF.